This entry concerns a single TCR beta chain. What it binds is not known. This sample was included in a study of shared clonotypes between healthy human individuals. Study at large: CD4 naive and memory got three plates each, CD8 naive two, CD8 memory one.

Selected positively for CCR7 and CD45RO-negative, naive CD8 cells excluded terminally differentiated effector memory CD45RA+ cells. Sorted-subset replicate PCRs used roughly 220 ng DNA, approximately 30,000 T cell genomes. This table comes from immunoSEQ multiplex PCR, and its TCRdb copy is limited to in-frame clones, with some not included. The sample holds about 2 million clones, just under 95% seen once. Study-wide results and caveats: Represented diversity (both genetic and exposure-history) was limited by the small number of donors. Around 5% of naive CD4 clonotypes were common to a few donors.

V gave up 4 bases and J gave up 4 bases, with 15 bases separating them. Germline CDR1 reads SGHDT; CDR2 reads YYEEEE. The CDR3 totals 14 residues. The sample was naive CD8+ T cells sorted from blood. The sequence derives from a young man in good health. This rearrangement joins TRBV5-6 to TRBJ2-7; tentative D call: TRBD1 (6 bases). CDR3 coding DNA: TGTGCCAGCAGCCCCACAGACACAGGGTACGAGCAGTACTTC. Its protein product is CASSPTDTGYEQYF.